The 14 T cell receptor beta chains listed next were all sequenced from one sample in a study of blood T cells in healthy people across ages. Through a sample-barcoded 5' primer and a J-beta primer mix, a second PCR was run for roughly 6 to 11 cycles. One entry per CDR3 protein, called by TCRdb with MiXCR from the 5' RACE reads. The sample lists 1.5 million to 2 million distinct CDR3 sequences, around half seen once, with approximately 2.1% in the top ten. The material sequenced was blood. The receptor set was obtained from a woman aged 40 to 55 in good health.

The rearrangement uses TRBV2 and TRBJ2-7; D remains unclear. The end of the DNA fits TRBJ2-5 better, so the J call may be wrong. The CDR3 is 16 residues long. Per the germline V gene, CDR1 is SNHLY and CDR2 is FYNNEI. DNA for the CDR3: TGTGCCAGCAGCGAGAGGTTGAGCCGCAAGGGAGAGACCCAGTACTTC. Protein: CASSERLSRKGETQYF.

The V gene is TRBV7-2, the J gene TRBJ2-7; a weak D match, TRBD1 (5 bases). V shed 5 bases and J shed 5 bases, with 13 bases lying between them. This CDR3 spans 13 amino acids. Germline CDR1 reads SGHTA; CDR2 reads FQGNSA. The DNA of the CDR3 is TGTGCCAGCAGCACACAGGTCACCGACGAGCAGTACTTC. This sequence encodes CASSTQVTDEQYF.

This clonotype has a handful of counts. The chain links TRBV28 to TRBJ2-3; D unclear. Deletions cut 4 bases from V and 0 bases from J, with 20 bases between. This CDR3 spans 18 amino acids. The germline V gene encodes CDR1 MDHEN and CDR2 SYDVKM. The CDR3 reads CASSYALSLLTSTDTQYF. As DNA, the CDR3 is TGTGCCAGCAGTTATGCCCTCAGCCTTTTGACTAGCACAGATACGCAGTATTTT.

The table lists this clonotype with many counts. V and J are TRBV20-1 and TRBJ2-5, with D uncertain. CDR1 is DFQATT and CDR2 is SNEGSKA in the germline V gene (reference sequence). Trimming pared 0 bases from V and 2 bases from J, leaving 10 bases between. There are 14 residues in the CDR3. DNA for the CDR3: TGCAGTGCTAGAGATCTGCCGCTACAAGAGACCCAGTACTTC. It yields the protein CSARDLPLQETQYF.

This chain uses TRBV20-1 with TRBJ2-1, with 13 bases lining up with TRBD2. The DNA end lines up better with TRBJ2-7; the J call may be wrong. The CDR3 loop spans 18 amino acids. The V gene's germline CDR1 is DFQATT and CDR2 SNEGSKA (reference sequence). CDR3 amino acids: CSAERLAGGYSSYNEQYF. In DNA form, the CDR3 reads TGCAGTGCTGAGAGACTAGCGGGGGGCTATTCCTCCTACAATGAGCAGTACTTC.

The chain carries TRBV5-6 and TRBJ2-5, with 11 bases fitting TRBD2. Germline V gives CDR1 SGHDT, CDR2 YYEEEE. CDR3 length: 15 residues. J gave up 5 bases and V 2 bases, and 5 bases lay outside the gene matches. In nucleotides, the CDR3 is TGTGCCAGCAGCTTTAAGACTAGCGGGGTCGAGACCCAGTACTTC. Amino acids: CASSFKTSGVETQYF.

The sample holds a few counts of this clonotype. This chain connects TRBV27 to TRBJ1-1; TRBD1 might be the D (6 bases). V dropped 7 bases and J dropped 5 bases, with 14 bases sitting between them. CDR1 and CDR2 (germline): MNHEY, SMNVEV (reference sequence). The CDR3 length is 13 residues. The CDR3 region is CASTTGLGTEAFF. CDR3 sequence (DNA): TGTGCCAGCACGACAGGCCTAGGGACTGAAGCTTTCTTT.

The V and J genes are TRBV6-4 and TRBJ2-3, with D tentatively TRBD1 (5 bases). Trimming left V 4 bases short and J 4 bases short, with 12 bases between. This CDR3 contains 14 residues. Germline CDR1 MRHNA, CDR2 SNTAGT. CDR3 sequence: CASSVVGASDTQYF. The CDR3 bases are TGTGCCAGCAGTGTCGTAGGGGCTTCAGATACGCAGTATTTT.

This clonotype was detected a few times. The rearrangement joins TRBV28 to TRBJ1-2; a possible D gene is TRBD1 (6 bases). The CDR3 runs 14 residues. V gave up 3 bases and J gave up 4 bases, with 12 bases separating them. Germline-derived CDR1 and CDR2 are MDHEN and SYDVKM. The CDR3 region has the DNA TGTGCCAGCAGTTTCTTTGGGGGCTCCTATGGCTACACCTTC. Translated: CASSFFGGSYGYTF.

This clonotype was counted many times. This chain links TRBV4-3 with TRBJ2-6, with D uncertain. The CDR3 runs to 16 residues. CDR1 LGHNA and CDR2 YSLEER come from the germline V gene. V gave up 1 base and J gave up 0 bases, with 7 bases separating them. CDR3 sequence (DNA): TGCGCCAGCAGCCAAGTTCCCTCCTCTGGGGCCAACGTCCTGACTTTC. Translation gives CASSQVPSSGANVLTF.

This clonotype was found a few times. V gene TRBV20-1 combines with J gene TRBJ2-3; TRBD2 matches 10 bases. The CDR3 loop spans 14 amino acids. Germline V gene sequence: CDR1 DFQATT, CDR2 SNEGSKA (reference sequence). With V trimmed by 8 bases and J by 2 bases, 7 bases remained unmatched. CDR3 sequence reads: CSTERGGYTDTQYF. In nucleotides, the CDR3 is TGCAGTACTGAGCGGGGGGGATACACAGATACGCAGTATTTT.

This clonotype was seen a few times. The chain recombines TRBV20-1 with TRBJ2-3, with D possibly TRBD2 on 5 matching bases. The CDR3 spans 13 residues. The V end was cut by 5 bases, the J end by 6 bases, with 15 bases between. Looked up from germline, CDR1 is DFQATT and CDR2 is SNEGSKA (reference sequence). The CDR3 region has the DNA TGCAGTGCTCTCCTTAGCGATGCGGATACGCAGTATTTT. Its protein is CSALLSDADTQYF.

This sequence joins TRBV6-5 and TRBJ2-3, with TRBD2 matching 8 bases. V shed 0 bases, J shed 6 bases, and the junction held 11 bases outside the gene matches. The CDR3 is 17 amino acids. The germline V gene encodes CDR1 MNHEY and CDR2 SVGAGI. As DNA, the CDR3 is TGTGCCAGCAGTTACTCAGGGCGGGGGGTTTTTATGGATACGCAGTATTTT. As protein: CASSYSGRGVFMDTQYF.

In regard to this clonotype: With a much larger clone just one base away, this may be a read error. The chain combines TRBV28 with TRBJ1-2; TRBD1 is a possible D gene (6 bases). Germline CDR1 and CDR2: MDHEN and SYDVKM. This CDR3 comprises 14 residues. Trimming pared 5 bases from V and 13 bases from J, leaving 23 bases between. The DNA of the CDR3 is TGTGCCAGCAGTGCATACACAGGGATCTCCGGTCGCACCTTC. Protein sequence: CASSAYTGISGRTF.